Sequencing of this T cell receptor (beta chain) was carried out in a study of identical twins. This clonotype was detected a few times. Its cognate antigen is unknown. Study outcomes and limitations: Excess low generation probability was seen in twin-shared out-of-frame alpha sequences.

Template switching introduced a universal primer site, and the cDNA bore unique molecular identifiers. TCRdb reprocessed the 5' RACE reads with MiXCR, giving one entry per CDR3 protein. The sample lists approximately 250,000 distinct CDR3 sequences, approximately 5.9% occurring once. Germline lookup yields CDR1 MNHEY and CDR2 SMNVEV (reference sequence). CDR3 length equals 16 residues. The V gene end was trimmed by 4 bases and the J gene end by 6 bases; junction bases not matched to a gene: 11. Separately, the same data were catalogued under a study of T cells expressing NK-cell markers. Per that study: The study drew TCR beta repertoires from sorted CD3+CD56+NKG2C+, CD3+CD56+NKG2C- and CD3+CD56-NKG2C+ T cells.

The TCR originated in a woman between 18 and 30 years old in good health. Sequenced: CD8+ T cells sorted from blood. V usage is TRBV27 and J usage is TRBJ1-1, with 10 bases fitting TRBD1. In DNA form, the CDR3 reads TGTGCCAGCAGTTCCTGGATGACAGGGGGCCACCCTGAAGCTTTCTTT. Amino acid sequence: CASSSWMTGGHPEAFF.